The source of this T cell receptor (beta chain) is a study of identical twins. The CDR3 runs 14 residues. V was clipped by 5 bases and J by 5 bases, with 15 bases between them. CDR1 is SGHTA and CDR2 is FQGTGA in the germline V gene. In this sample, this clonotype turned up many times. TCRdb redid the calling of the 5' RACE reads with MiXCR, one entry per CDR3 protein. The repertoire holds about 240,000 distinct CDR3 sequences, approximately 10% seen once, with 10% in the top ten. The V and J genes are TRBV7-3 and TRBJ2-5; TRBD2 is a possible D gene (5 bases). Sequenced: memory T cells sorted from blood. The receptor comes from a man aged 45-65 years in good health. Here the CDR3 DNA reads TGTGCCAGCAGCACTGCGGGTCTGGGCGAGACCCAGTACTTC. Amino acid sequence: CASSTAGLGETQYF.